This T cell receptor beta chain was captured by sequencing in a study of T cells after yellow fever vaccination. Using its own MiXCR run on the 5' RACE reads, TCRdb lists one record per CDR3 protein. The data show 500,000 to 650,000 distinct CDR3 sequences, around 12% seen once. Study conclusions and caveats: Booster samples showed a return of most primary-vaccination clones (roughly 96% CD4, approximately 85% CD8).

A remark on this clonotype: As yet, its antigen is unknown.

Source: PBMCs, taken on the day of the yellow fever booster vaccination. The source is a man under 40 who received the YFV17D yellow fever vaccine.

The CDR3 here is CASRATRGSYNEQFF. CDR3 sequence (DNA): TGTGCCAGCAGGGCTACTAGGGGGTCCTACAATGAGCAGTTCTTC. The rearrangement joins TRBV2 to TRBJ2-1, with a possible D match to TRBD1 (6 bases). V was cut by 6 bases and J by 1 base, with 13 bases left in between. CDR3 length: 15 residues. Per the germline V gene, CDR1 is SNHLY and CDR2 is FYNNEI.